Described below is a single TCR beta chain sequence and its context. The target antigen is unknown. CDR3 length equals 15 residues. The trim removed 2 bases at V and 7 bases at J, leaving 10 bases unmatched. CDR1 and CDR2 from the germline V gene are SGDLS and YYNGEE. Regions amplified from RNA transcripts were the TCR beta CDR3 regions. The study used the HTBI primer set for a first-round RT-PCR of the TCR CDR3. One entry per CDR3 protein, called by TCRdb with MiXCR from the multiplex PCR reads. The repertoire holds 500,000 to 750,000 distinct CDR3 sequences, with about half as singletons. This sample stems from a study of T cells in Graves' hyperthyroidism and ophthalmopathy. Study-level points and caveats: Most thyroid clonotypes expanded above 0.001 appeared in blood too.

The V and J genes are TRBV9 and TRBJ2-7; 9 bases are shared with TRBD2. This clonotype originated in a woman between 18 and 29 years old with Graves' hyperthyroidism. The sequenced sample was peripheral blood or thyroid tissue (not recorded which). CDR3 loop: CASSVEGLAGLEQYF. In DNA form, the CDR3 reads TGTGCCAGCAGCGTTGAAGGCCTAGCGGGGTTAGAGCAGTACTTC.